This T cell receptor (beta chain) appears in the sequencing data of a study of CD4 T cells in relation to SARS-CoV-2 and coronaviruses. Study details: The HLA restriction of the shared crossreactive spike epitopes was mapped.

Uncultured naive and memory CD4+ T cells supplied DNA for deep TCR-beta sequencing. Clones were read by immunoSEQ multiplex PCR, and TCRdb kept only the in-frame ones, dropping some. The sample comprises roughly 63,000 clones, 85% to 95% of which are singletons, and around 0.13% rests with the top ten. Before the COVID-19 pandemic, during about 2011-2019, CD4+ T cells were taken from unexposed donors. Trimming left V 4 bases short and J 5 bases short, with 12 bases between. This CDR3 is built from 14 residues. Germline V gives CDR1 SGHAT, CDR2 FQDESV (reference sequence). The sequence was collected from a human donor in good health. J is TRBJ2-1 and V is TRBV11-1, with D perhaps matching TRBD1 (6 bases). Sequencing was done on a sample of naive CD4+ T cells from PBMCs. Subset defined: naive CD4+ T cells isolated by negative enrichment. The CDR3 here is CASSSGQSNNEQFF. The DNA of the CDR3 is TGTGCCAGCAGCTCCGGACAGAGCAACAATGAGCAGTTCTTC.